These 20 T cell receptor beta chains came from one sample sequenced in a study of cytomegalovirus exposure and HLA in healthy donors. Vbeta (60) and Jbeta (13) primers were used in the PCR. Clones were read by immunoSEQ multiplex PCR, and TCRdb kept only the in-frame ones, dropping some. The repertoire table contains some 39,000 clones. Sample: PBMCs. The receptor source for this set is a man aged 25-45 years in good health and CMV-seronegative.

The J gene is TRBJ2-7, the V gene TRBV7-6; D is perhaps TRBD2 (5 bases). Trimming took off 4 bases at V and 6 bases at J, with 10 bases between the two ends. The germline CDR1 and CDR2 sequences are SGHVS and FNYEAQ. This CDR3 is 12 amino acids long. The CDR3 DNA reads TGTGCCAGCAGCTCCCTCGAGGGCGAGCAGTACTTC. Its translation is CASSSLEGEQYF. Combining the CDR3 with reference TRBV7-6 and TRBJ2-7 gives the whole variable domain GAGVSQSPRYKVTKRGQDVALRCDPISGHVSLYWYRQALGQGPEFLTYFNYEAQQDKSGLPNDRFSAERPEGSISTLTIQRTEQRDSAMYRCASSSLEGEQYFGPGTRLTVT.

The chain couples TRBV5-1 to TRBJ2-2; D not certain. Germline V gene sequence: CDR1 SGHRS, CDR2 YFSETQ. This CDR3 spans 14 amino acids. V lost 0 bases and J 1 base, leaving 4 bases between the germline ends. The CDR3 protein is CASSLGQNTGELFF. The CDR3 region has the DNA TGCGCCAGCAGCTTGGGGCAGAACACCGGGGAGCTGTTTTTT.

The V and J genes are TRBV6-1 and TRBJ2-7, with 7 bases fitting TRBD1. The germline V gene encodes CDR1 MNHNS and CDR2 SASEGT. The CDR3 is 15 amino acids. The junction had 3 bases not matched to a gene; V was cut back by 0 bases and J by 1 base. CDR3: CASSEALQGSYEQYF. The CDR3 bases are TGTGCCAGCAGTGAAGCGCTACAGGGGTCCTACGAGCAGTACTTC.

The V gene is TRBV30, the J gene TRBJ1-4, with TRBD1 identical over 9 bases. The CDR3 sequence is 15 residues long. Per the germline V gene, CDR1 is GTSNPN and CDR2 is SVGIG (reference sequence). V shed 2 bases, J shed 7 bases, and the junction held 8 bases outside the gene matches. The CDR3 nucleotides read TGTGCCTGGAGTCGGAACAGGGGGCTTGCTGAAAAACTGTTTTTT. Translated: CAWSRNRGLAEKLFF.

Frequency places this clone as medium-sized. The chain uses TRBV7-2 and TRBJ1-2; D might be TRBD1 (5 bases). The CDR3 totals 12 residues. CDR1 is SGHTA, CDR2 FQGNSA, per germline. Trimming cost V 8 bases and J 8 bases, with 15 bases left between them. CDR3 coding DNA: TGTGCCAGCCGAGAGGAAAGGGGAGGCTACACCTTC. Translation gives CASREERGGYTF.

The CDR3: CASSPQGGRVTAEAFF. Here the CDR3 DNA reads TGTGCCAGCAGCCCCCAAGGGGGCAGGGTGACGGCTGAAGCTTTCTTT. This rearrangement joins TRBV7-3 to TRBJ1-1; 7 bases line up with TRBD1. Germline V CDR1 and CDR2: SGHTA, FQGTGA. The CDR3 covers 16 residues. Trimming took 5 bases from V and 6 from J; bases not matched to a gene: 15.

V is TRBV29-1 and J is TRBJ2-7; 9 nucleotides align to TRBD1. V shed 7 bases, J shed 3 bases, and the junction held 4 bases outside the gene matches. CDR1 is SQVTM, CDR2 ANQGSEA, per germline. The CDR3 contains 12 residues. The CDR3 region is CSARQGDYEQYF. For the CDR3, the DNA is TGCAGCGCCCGACAGGGGGACTACGAGCAGTACTTC.

This chain connects TRBV15 to TRBJ1-1, with 7 nucleotides matching TRBD1. With 0 bases clipped from V and 9 bases from J, the junction kept 10 bases outside the gene matches. The CDR3 is 15 amino acids. In germline, CDR1 is LNHNV, CDR2 YYDKDF (reference sequence). Here the CDR3 DNA reads TGTGCCACCAGCAGAGACTTGTTAAGACAGGGAAAAGCTTTCTTT. It specifies CATSRDLLRQGKAFF.

This rearrangement joins TRBV5-1 to TRBJ1-5; a weak D match, TRBD1 (5 bases). Germline CDR1 SGHRS, CDR2 YFSETQ. V was pared by 4 bases and J by 3 bases, with 11 bases between. This CDR3 contains 14 residues. DNA of the CDR3: TGCGCCAGCAGCCCCGGACAAACCAATCAGCCCCAGCATTTT. Encoded protein: CASSPGQTNQPQHF.

CDR3 sequence reads: CASSHRVVGEQYF. The DNA of the CDR3 is TGTGCCAGCAGCCACCGTGTGGTCGGCGAGCAGTACTTC. The chain carries TRBV14 and TRBJ2-7; D unresolved. V was clipped by 3 bases and J by 6 bases, with 12 bases between them. This CDR3 region has 13 residues. The V gene's germline CDR1 is SGHDN and CDR2 FVKESK.

This chain links TRBV5-1 with TRBJ2-1; 11 positions match TRBD1. The CDR3 extends over 14 amino acids. The germline V gene has CDR1 SGHRS and CDR2 YFSETQ. Germline trimming cut 3 bases from V and 10 bases from J; bases unmatched to any gene: 6. The CDR3 nucleotides are TGCGCCAGCAGCTCGGGACAGGGGGGACGGGAGCAGTTCTTC. It yields the protein CASSSGQGGREQFF.

The chain has TRBV7-2 and TRBJ2-7, with TRBD1 as a possible D gene (6 bases). CDR1 and CDR2 from the germline V gene are SGHTA and FQGNSA. This CDR3 has 15 amino acids. Trimming took off 5 bases at V and 0 bases at J, with 14 bases between the two ends. This chain's CDR3 is CASSPWGTPSYEQYF. The CDR3 DNA sequence: TGTGCCAGCAGCCCATGGGGGACACCCTCCTACGAGCAGTACTTC.

The chain is built from TRBV27 and TRBJ2-2, with D possibly matching TRBD1 (5 bases). V lost 2 bases, J lost 6 bases, and 16 bases lay in between. This CDR3 is 16 amino acids long. Per the germline V gene, CDR1 is MNHEY and CDR2 is SMNVEV (reference sequence). The CDR3 DNA sequence: TGTGCCAGCAGTTTAGAGAAGCTAGGGGTGTCCGGGGAGCTGTTTTTT. It encodes CASSLEKLGVSGELFF.

The gene calls are TRBV9 and TRBJ2-5; weak D call: TRBD1 (6 bases). The CDR3 contains 13 residues. V was clipped by 3 bases and J by 5 bases, with 11 bases between them. Germline loops: CDR1 SGDLS, CDR2 YYNGEE. In DNA form, the CDR3 reads TGTGCCAGCAGCGGGACAGACGGGGAGACCCAGTACTTC. This gives the protein CASSGTDGETQYF.

The chain joins TRBV7-2 to TRBJ2-7, with TRBD1 matching over 7 bases. The CDR3 runs 13 residues. In germline, CDR1 is SGHTA, CDR2 FQGNSA. The junction had 3 bases not matched to a gene; V was cut back by 5 bases and J by 2 bases. CDR3 coding DNA: TGTGCCAGCAGCCGTACAGGGGCCTACGAGCAGTACTTC. Its translation is CASSRTGAYEQYF.

CDR3 sequence (DNA): TGTGCCACCAGCCTCCGGACTAGCGGGAGGTACGAGCAGTACTTC. Amino acid sequence: CATSLRTSGRYEQYF. This sequence joins TRBV15 and TRBJ2-7, with TRBD2 identical over 14 bases. This CDR3 is 15 amino acids long. V gave up 5 bases and J gave up 4 bases; unmatched junction bases: 4. Germline V gene data show CDR1 as LNHNV and CDR2 as YYDKDF (reference sequence).

V and J are TRBV5-1 and TRBJ2-7, with 7 bases that match TRBD2. Germline lookup yields CDR1 SGHRS and CDR2 YFSETQ. The CDR3 is 15 amino acids. Trimming at V came to 2 bases and at J to 0 bases, leaving 5 bases not matched to a gene. Here the CDR3 DNA reads TGCGCCAGCAGCTTCGGGGAGGGGCCCTCCTACGAGCAGTACTTC. It is translated as CASSFGEGPSYEQYF.

The J gene is TRBJ1-2, the V gene TRBV29-1, with no clear D. Between the trimmed V and J ends, which lost 2 bases and 4 bases, there was a span of 20 bases. This CDR3 has 16 amino acids. Germline loops: CDR1 SQVTM, CDR2 ANQGSEA. The CDR3 coding sequence is TGCAGCGTTGAATACGAAAGCACGAACCCTTTCTATGGCTACACCTTC. Translation gives CSVEYESTNPFYGYTF. The whole variable domain, filled in from reference TRBV29-1 and TRBJ1-2, reads SAVISQKPSRDICQRGTSLTIQCQVDSQVTMMFWYRQQPGQSLTLIATANQGSEATYESGFVIDKFPISRPNLTFSTLTVSNMSPEDSSIYLCSVEYESTNPFYGYTFGSGTRLTVV.

The genes are TRBV6-5 and TRBJ2-1; possibly TRBD2 for D (5 bases). This CDR3 contains 12 residues. The germline V gene has CDR1 MNHEY and CDR2 SVGAGI. Trimming removed 8 bases at V and 5 bases at J, with 10 bases between. CDR3 amino acids: CASASLNNEQFF. CDR3 bases: TGTGCCAGCGCTAGCCTTAACAATGAGCAGTTCTTC.

Written as DNA, the CDR3 is TGCGCCAGCAGCCAAGATATTGGGACAGGGCGTAATGAAAAACTGTTTTTT. Its translation is CASSQDIGTGRNEKLFF. V usage is TRBV4-3 and J usage is TRBJ1-4, with TRBD1 matching over 9 bases. The trim removed 0 bases at V and 4 bases at J, leaving 6 bases unmatched. Looked up from germline, CDR1 is LGHNA and CDR2 is YSLEER. CDR3 length: 17 residues.